These 27 T cell receptor beta chains share one sample of origin, sequenced in a study of blood T cell repertoires in COVID-19. Profiled with immunoSEQ multiplex PCR; TCRdb holds only in-frame clones, not every one. The sample holds about 140,000 clones, roughly four fifths seen once. The sample consisted of peripheral blood. The receptors were sampled from a woman in her fifties or sixties with acute or convalescent COVID-19.

The V and J genes are TRBV14 and TRBJ2-3; 12 bases agree with TRBD2. Losses at the gene ends were 1 base for V and 5 bases for J; bases not matched to a gene: 10. The CDR3 loop spans 18 amino acids. CDR1 SGHDN and CDR2 FVKESK come from the germline V gene. The CDR3 sequence: CASSQGESSGRGRDTQYF. The CDR3 DNA is TGTGCCAGCAGCCAAGGGGAGTCTAGCGGGAGGGGGAGAGATACGCAGTATTTT.

This chain links TRBV7-9 with TRBJ2-7; D remains unclear. In germline, CDR1 is SEHNR, CDR2 FQNEAQ (reference sequence). This CDR3 region has 14 residues. Between the trimmed V and J ends, which lost 1 base and 1 base, there was a span of 8 bases. The CDR3 loop is CASSLERRSYEQYF. DNA of the CDR3: TGTGCCAGCAGCTTAGAGCGACGTTCCTACGAGCAGTACTTC.

This chain joins TRBV5-1 and TRBJ1-2; possible D gene TRBD1, 6 bases. The germline V gene encodes CDR1 SGHRS and CDR2 YFSETQ. This CDR3 is 14 amino acids long. V lost 3 bases to trimming and J lost 4 bases, with 13 bases between them. CDR3 region: CASSWDMGSYGYTF. The CDR3 DNA is TGCGCCAGCAGCTGGGACATGGGGAGCTATGGCTACACCTTC.

The DNA of the CDR3 is TGTGCCAGCCAAGAGCAGGGGGCTGGGACCCAGTACTTC. Translated, it gives CASQEQGAGTQYF. The chain uses TRBV3-1 (or the pseudogene TRBV3-2) and TRBJ2-5; TRBD1 aligns across 8 bases. The germline CDR1 and CDR2 sequences are LGHDT and YNNKEL (reference sequence). V lost 8 bases and J lost 7; bases outside the gene matches: 9. The CDR3 extends over 13 amino acids.

The J gene is TRBJ1-3, the V gene TRBV15; D gene ambiguous. The germline CDR1 and CDR2 sequences are LNHNV and YYDKDF (reference sequence). The germline V and J ends were trimmed by 1 base and 0 bases, with 4 bases remaining between them. The CDR3 covers 14 residues. CDR3 residues: CATSRVVSGNTIYF. DNA of the CDR3: TGTGCCACCAGCAGAGTAGTCTCTGGAAACACCATATATTTT. The full variable domain, rest sourced from reference TRBV15 and TRBJ1-3, is DAMVIQNPRYQVTQFGKPVTLSCSQTLNHNVMYWYQQKSSQAPKLLFHYYDKDFNNEADTPDNFQSRRPNTSFCFLDIRSPGLGDTAMYLCATSRVVSGNTIYFGEGSWLTVV.

The J gene is TRBJ1-5, the V gene TRBV28; 7 positions match TRBD1. CDR3 length: 15 residues. From germline, CDR1 is MDHEN and CDR2 SYDVKM. The junction had 5 bases not matched to a gene; V was cut back by 2 bases and J by 4 bases. As DNA, the CDR3 is TGTGCCAGCAGTTTACGGACAGGATCTAATCAGCCCCAGCATTTT. This gives the protein CASSLRTGSNQPQHF.

This chain uses TRBV24-1 with TRBJ2-1, with a tentative D call TRBD2 (6 bases). Germline CDR1 and CDR2: KGHDR and SFDVKD. This CDR3 comprises 15 residues. V lost 7 bases and J lost 7, with 19 bases in between. Here the CDR3 reads CATSREDYPLNEQFF. The CDR3 DNA reads TGTGCCACCAGCCGTGAGGACTACCCGCTGAATGAGCAGTTCTTC.

This chain connects TRBV2 to TRBJ2-5; 8 nucleotides align to TRBD1. V was pared by 3 bases and J by 8 bases, with 8 bases of the junction left unmatched. The CDR3 runs 14 residues. Germline CDR1 and CDR2: SNHLY and FYNNEI. The CDR3, as DNA: TGTGCCAGCAGTGAGGGACAGGCCGAGAAAACCCAGTACTTC. It translates to CASSEGQAEKTQYF. Full variable domain (remainder filled in from reference TRBV2 and TRBJ2-5): EPEVTQTPSHQVTQMGQEVILRCVPISNHLYFYWYRQILGQKVEFLVSFYNNEISEKSEIFDDQFSVERPDGSNFTLKIRSTKLEDSAMYFCASSEGQAEKTQYFGPGTRLLVL.

The V call is TRBV20-1, the J call TRBJ1-1, with TRBD1 identical over 9 bases. CDR3 length: 13 residues. Germline V gene data show CDR1 as DFQATT and CDR2 as SNEGSKA (reference sequence). The junction had 3 bases not matched to a gene; V was cut back by 3 bases and J by 4 bases. The CDR3 DNA reads TGCAGTGCTAGTATGGACAGGGGCACTGAAGCTTTCTTT. This sequence encodes CSASMDRGTEAFF.

The rearrangement uses TRBV13 and TRBJ2-1; possible D gene TRBD1, 5 bases. Germline CDR1 and CDR2: PRHDT and FYEKMQ (reference sequence). V was shortened by 1 base and J by 5 bases, with 6 bases between the two germline ends. The length of the CDR3 is 13 residues. CDR3 coding DNA: TGTGCCAGCAGCTTAGAGGACAACAATGAGCAGTTCTTC. Encoded protein: CASSLEDNNEQFF.

The V gene is TRBV7-2, the J gene TRBJ2-1; 8 nucleotides align to TRBD2. CDR3 length equals 16 residues. V trimming: 4 bases; J trimming: 9 bases; junction bases outside the gene matches: 14. The germline gives CDR1 SGHTA, CDR2 FQGNSA. The CDR3 DNA is TGTGCCAGCAGCTCACCCCGTAGTAGCGGGACTGGTGAGCAGTTCTTC. Protein product: CASSSPRSSGTGEQFF.

V and J are TRBV30 and TRBJ2-2, with 7 bases aligning to TRBD1. Trimming cost V 4 bases and J 4 bases; bases outside gene matches: 9. The CDR3 is 15 amino acids. The V gene's germline CDR1 is GTSNPN and CDR2 SVGIG (reference sequence). The CDR3 here is CAWNRGGGSTGELFF. For the CDR3, the DNA is TGTGCCTGGAACCGAGGGGGCGGTAGCACCGGGGAGCTGTTTTTT. The full variable domain, in which reference TRBV30 and TRBJ2-2 provide the parts outside the CDR3, is SQTIHQWPATLVQPVGSPLSLECTVEGTSNPNLYWYRQAAGRGLQLLFYSVGIGQISSEVPQNLSASRPQDRQFILSSKKLLLSDSGFYLCAWNRGGGSTGELFFGEGSRLTVL.

The chain employs TRBV19 and TRBJ1-5; 9 bases fit TRBD1. The germline CDR1 and CDR2 sequences are LNHDA and SQIVND (reference sequence). J was trimmed by 9 bases and V by 9 bases; bases with no gene match: 15. This CDR3 has 15 amino acids. This CDR3 reads CASQASGQGLTPQHF. In nucleotides, the CDR3 is TGTGCCAGCCAAGCCTCGGGACAGGGTCTGACGCCCCAGCATTTT.

This clone was seen once. The chain employs TRBV5-1 and TRBJ2-5; 7 positions match TRBD1. This CDR3 contains 14 residues. The J segment lost 1 base and the V segment lost 4 bases, leaving 4 bases of the junction unmatched. Germline V gene lookup returns CDR1 SGHRS and CDR2 YFSETQ. The CDR3 sequence: CASSRWTGQETQYF. For the CDR3, the DNA is TGCGCCAGCAGCCGCTGGACAGGCCAAGAGACCCAGTACTTC.

V is TRBV6-6 and J is TRBJ2-2, with D uncertain. This CDR3 region has 14 residues. The V and J ends lost 6 bases and 1 base respectively, with 9 bases between them. Germline V CDR1 and CDR2: MNHNY, SVGAGI (reference sequence). CDR3 in DNA: TGTGCCAGCAGAATAAACAGGAACACCGGGGAGCTGTTTTTT. This translates into CASRINRNTGELFF.

This chain uses TRBV18 with TRBJ1-6, with unresolved D. V lost 2 bases, J lost 4 bases, and 6 bases lay in between. The CDR3 extends over 14 amino acids. CDR1 is KGHSH, CDR2 LQKENI, per germline. In DNA, the CDR3 is TGTGCCAGCTCACCATCAGGTTATAATTCACCCCTCCACTTT. Its protein product is CASSPSGYNSPLHF.

The gene calls are TRBV28 and TRBJ1-5; 8 bases map to TRBD1. Germline V gives CDR1 MDHEN, CDR2 SYDVKM. The CDR3 consists of 15 residues. The V gene end was trimmed by 4 bases and the J gene end by 5 bases; junction bases not matched to a gene: 7. The CDR3 is CASSSGQGTYQPQHF. DNA for the CDR3: TGTGCCAGCAGTTCCGGACAGGGTACTTATCAGCCCCAGCATTTT.

Points on this clone: Distinct nucleotide sequences in the sample also encode this CDR3. This chain links TRBV28 with TRBJ1-5; D remains unclear. CDR3 length: 14 residues. V lost 5 bases and J 7 bases, leaving 15 bases between the germline ends. Germline V CDR1 and CDR2: MDHEN, SYDVKM. The CDR3 DNA sequence: TGTGCCAGCAGTCCCCCAGCCCGGGGACAGCCCCAGCATTTT. Translating gives CASSPPARGQPQHF.

This clone was found many times. This rearrangement joins TRBV11-2 to TRBJ2-1; the match to TRBD1 covers 8 bases. From germline, CDR1 is SGHAT and CDR2 FQNNGV. V was pared by 1 base and J by 8 bases, with 1 base of the junction left unmatched. The CDR3 sequence is 13 residues long. The chain's CDR3 is CASSLGTGYEQFF. CDR3 nucleotide sequence: TGTGCCAGCAGCTTAGGGACAGGGTATGAGCAGTTCTTC.

V and J are TRBV29-1 and TRBJ2-2; D is uncertain. CDR3 size: 14 residues. Trimming took 2 bases from V and 2 from J, leaving 9 bases between them. The germline V gene encodes CDR1 SQVTM and CDR2 ANQGSEA. CDR3 protein: CSVETMTNTGELFF. CDR3 DNA sequence: TGCAGCGTTGAAACAATGACAAACACCGGGGAGCTGTTTTTT.

The rearrangement uses TRBV28 and TRBJ2-7; D is perhaps TRBD1 (5 bases). Germline V CDR1 and CDR2: MDHEN, SYDVKM. V shed 4 bases and J shed 0 bases, with 10 bases lying between them. This CDR3 contains 14 residues. Here the CDR3 reads CASSSMTDSYEQYF. CDR3 in DNA: TGTGCCAGCAGTTCGATGACAGACTCCTACGAGCAGTACTTC.

This sequence joins TRBV4-1 and TRBJ1-2; unclear D gene. The CDR3 runs to 13 residues. The germline V and J ends were trimmed by 0 bases and 5 bases, with 7 bases remaining between them. The germline V gene has CDR1 MGHRA and CDR2 YSYEKL. The CDR3 DNA reads as TGCGCCAGCAGCCAAGAGCCAACTTATGGCTACACCTTC. This gives the protein CASSQEPTYGYTF.

The V gene is TRBV18, the J gene TRBJ2-1; 10 nucleotides align to TRBD2. There are 19 residues in the CDR3. Trimming at V came to 1 base and at J to 0 bases, leaving 9 bases not matched to a gene. The germline V gene encodes CDR1 KGHSH and CDR2 LQKENI. The CDR3 nucleotides are TGTGCCAGCTCACCACTAGTGCCTAGCGGGAGCGGCTCCTACAATGAGCAGTTCTTC. This sequence encodes CASSPLVPSGSGSYNEQFF.

V is TRBV28 and J is TRBJ1-3; D is possibly TRBD1 (6 bases). Trimming stripped 2 bases from V and 4 bases from J, with 12 bases between. Germline V gene lookup returns CDR1 MDHEN and CDR2 SYDVKM. The CDR3 contains 15 residues. As DNA, the CDR3 is TGTGCCAGCAGTTTACCAGGGGTAAGAGGAAACACCATATATTTT. Amino acids: CASSLPGVRGNTIYF.

This clone occurred once. V usage is TRBV28 and J usage is TRBJ2-3, with TRBD1 matching 9 bases. The CDR3 sequence is 15 residues long. V shed 5 bases, J shed 3 bases, and the junction held 6 bases outside the gene matches. Germline-derived CDR1 and CDR2 are MDHEN and SYDVKM. CDR3 in amino acids: CASSTTGTGTDTQYF. The CDR3, as DNA: TGTGCCAGCAGTACAACCGGGACAGGGACAGATACGCAGTATTTT.

The CDR3 region is CASSQDEQAYEQYF. DNA for the CDR3: TGCGCCAGCAGCCAAGATGAACAGGCCTACGAGCAGTACTTC. The chain carries TRBV4-3 and TRBJ2-7; tentatively, D is TRBD1 (5 bases). The germline gives CDR1 LGHNA, CDR2 YSLEER. The CDR3 contains 14 residues. Trimming cost V 0 bases and J 2 bases, with 8 bases left between them.

This rearrangement joins TRBV9 to TRBJ1-3, with no clear D. Trimming pared 4 bases from V and 1 base from J, leaving 15 bases between. The CDR3 is made up of 16 amino acids. The V gene's germline CDR1 is SGDLS and CDR2 YYNGEE. For the CDR3, the DNA is TGTGCCAGCAGCCTTACACGCGGGATTTCTGGAAACACCATATATTTT. Protein sequence: CASSLTRGISGNTIYF.